These 16 T cell receptor beta chains share one sample of origin, sequenced in a study of CD8+CD57+ T cells in acquired aplastic anemia. Profiles of TCR beta VDJ and CDR3 were generated from a genomic DNA template. TCRdb processed the reads anew with MiXCR; each CDR3 protein has one entry. The data hold about 190,000 distinct CDR3 sequences, with 54% observed a single time. Sequenced input: sorted CD4+, CD8+, or CD8+CD57+ T cells (not recorded which) from PBMCs. Source of these receptors: a human donor in good health, serving as a control.

V is TRBV11-3 and J is TRBJ2-7, with 10 bases that match TRBD2. From germline, CDR1 is SGHNT and CDR2 YENEEA. This CDR3 is built from 16 residues. V was pared by 5 bases and J by 7 bases, with 14 bases of the junction left unmatched. The CDR3 loop reads CASSALGSGRAGEQYV. The CDR3 DNA sequence: TGTGCCAGCAGCGCCCTGGGAAGCGGGAGGGCCGGGGAGCAGTACGTC.

The chain recombines TRBV6-6 with TRBJ1-4, with TRBD1 as a possible D gene (5 bases). Germline V gives CDR1 MNHNY, CDR2 SVGAGI (reference sequence). CDR3 length equals 15 residues. The ends were cut back, 2 bases at V and 1 base at J, with 8 bases in the middle. CDR3 coding DNA: TGTGCCAGCAGTTACGATCAGGGAACTAATGAAAAACTGTTTTTT. Translated, it gives CASSYDQGTNEKLFF.

In this sample, this clonotype turned up many times. The chain combines TRBV6-6 with TRBJ2-7; D is ambiguous. V dropped 2 bases and J dropped 2 bases, with 13 bases sitting between them. CDR3 length: 15 amino acids. Germline V gene data show CDR1 as MNHNY and CDR2 as SVGAGI (reference sequence). CDR3 nucleotides: TGTGCCAGCAGTTACAGTCAACTGGGGACCTACGAGCAGTACTTC. It codes for CASSYSQLGTYEQYF.

V usage is TRBV9 and J usage is TRBJ2-6, with D unclear. V was pared by 0 bases and J by 3 bases, with 10 bases between. Germline CDR1 reads SGDLS; CDR2 reads YYNGEE. This CDR3 spans 16 amino acids. CDR3 amino acids: CASSVDPQGGANVLTF. The CDR3 DNA is TGTGCCAGCAGCGTAGATCCCCAAGGTGGGGCCAACGTCCTGACTTTC.

The chain uses TRBV19 and TRBJ1-5, with D unclear. CDR3 length equals 14 residues. The germline CDR1 and CDR2 sequences are LNHDA and SQIVND (reference sequence). Trimming left V 5 bases short and J 3 bases short, with 11 bases between. The CDR3 loop reads CASSLAGVNQPQHF. The CDR3, as DNA: TGTGCCAGTAGTTTAGCAGGCGTCAATCAGCCCCAGCATTTT.

The chain is built from TRBV5-1 and TRBJ1-2; D gene ambiguous. The germline CDR1 and CDR2 sequences are SGHRS and YFSETQ. CDR3 length equals 14 residues. Trimming removed 4 bases at V and 4 bases at J, with 14 bases between. The DNA of the CDR3 is TGCGCCAGCAGCCCGGCGGGGATCTCCTATGGCTACACCTTC. Translating gives CASSPAGISYGYTF.

The chain links TRBV7-9 to TRBJ2-5; 9 bases line up with TRBD2. Germline CDR1 SEHNR, CDR2 FQNEAQ (reference sequence). There are 19 residues in the CDR3. The V segment lost 3 bases and the J segment 5 bases; nucleotides outside the gene matches: 19. The CDR3 nucleotides read TGTGCCAGCAGCTTCCTCGTTATATTTAGCGGGAGCCAGTCCGAGACCCAGTACTTC. Encoded protein: CASSFLVIFSGSQSETQYF.

This clonotype came up a few times. The chain employs TRBV10-3 and TRBJ2-3; possibly TRBD2 for D (5 bases). The CDR3 contains 12 residues. V was shortened by 3 bases and J by 6 bases, with 7 bases between the two germline ends. The germline V gene has CDR1 ENHRY and CDR2 SYGVKD. As DNA, the CDR3 is TGTGCCATCAGTGAAAGGGAGGATACGCAGTATTTT. It encodes CAISEREDTQYF.

The J gene is TRBJ2-7, the V gene TRBV19; the D gene is possibly TRBD1 (6 bases). The CDR3 is 14 amino acids. Germline lookup yields CDR1 LNHDA and CDR2 SQIVND (reference sequence). V dropped 4 bases and J dropped 4 bases, with 14 bases sitting between them. The CDR3 DNA is TGTGCCAGTAGTAACGGGCCTCAGGGGTACGAGCAGTACTTC. Protein: CASSNGPQGYEQYF.

This clonotype showed up just a few times. The CDR3 nucleotides read TGTGCCAGCAGCGAGGGACAGGGGGGGACAGATACGCAGTATTTT. The encoded protein is CASSEGQGGTDTQYF. The chain recombines TRBV7-2 with TRBJ2-3; 11 bases map to TRBD1. This CDR3 has 15 residues. Per the germline V gene, CDR1 is SGHTA and CDR2 is FQGNSA. Trimming took 5 bases from V and 3 from J; bases not matched to a gene: 4.

Only a few counts were recorded for this clonotype. The rearrangement links TRBV20-1 to TRBJ2-2; D not resolved. Germline values: CDR1 DFQATT, CDR2 SNEGSKA (reference sequence). The V and J ends lost 8 bases and 3 bases respectively, with 13 bases between them. The CDR3 runs 13 residues. Here the CDR3 DNA reads TGCAGTCCCTTGGACGTTGACACCGGGGAGCTGTTTTTT. Amino acids: CSPLDVDTGELFF.

This clonotype has ten or more counts. The rearrangement joins TRBV25-1 to TRBJ1-3; 10 positions agree with TRBD1. Trimming cost V 0 bases and J 1 base; bases outside gene matches: 3. The CDR3 spans 17 residues. The germline gives CDR1 MGHDK, CDR2 SYGVNS. The CDR3 nucleotides are TGTGCCAGCAGTGAATATCCGGACAGGGGGTCTGGAAACACCATATATTTT. The encoded protein is CASSEYPDRGSGNTIYF.

Comment on this clonotype: A much larger clone lies one base from this, so it may be a read error. This chain joins TRBV12-3 or TRBV12-4 and TRBJ1-5; D might be TRBD1 (6 bases). This CDR3 comprises 15 residues. V was clipped by 6 bases and J by 5 bases, with 17 bases between them. The CDR3 nucleotides read TGTGCCAGCAGATATATGGGGACACCAGATCAGCCCCAGCATTTT. This codes for CASRYMGTPDQPQHF.

This clonotype was observed at least ten times. This rearrangement joins TRBV6-2 or TRBV6-3 to TRBJ1-2; 8 nucleotides align to TRBD1. The CDR3 runs 12 residues. Germline V gives CDR1 MNHEY, CDR2 SVGEGT. The trim removed 7 bases at V and 3 bases at J, leaving 1 base unmatched. CDR3 sequence: CASTGGDYGYTF. The CDR3 DNA follows: TGTGCCAGCACAGGGGGCGACTATGGCTACACCTTC.

The J gene is TRBJ1-3, the V gene TRBV20-1; D not certain. CDR3 length equals 14 residues. V lost 3 bases and J lost 0, with 9 bases in between. CDR1 is DFQATT, CDR2 SNEGSKA, per germline (reference sequence). The chain's CDR3 is CSASPDNSGNTIYF. CDR3 DNA: TGCAGTGCTAGTCCCGACAACTCTGGAAACACCATATATTTT.

The V and J genes are TRBV7-6 and TRBJ2-7; D is undetermined. The CDR3 has 15 amino acids. V lost 1 base to trimming and J lost 2 bases, with 12 bases between them. Germline CDR1 and CDR2: SGHVS and FNYEAQ. The CDR3 DNA reads TGTGCCAGCAGCTTAGAACCCGGTGGCGCCTACGAGCAGTACTTC. It yields the protein CASSLEPGGAYEQYF.